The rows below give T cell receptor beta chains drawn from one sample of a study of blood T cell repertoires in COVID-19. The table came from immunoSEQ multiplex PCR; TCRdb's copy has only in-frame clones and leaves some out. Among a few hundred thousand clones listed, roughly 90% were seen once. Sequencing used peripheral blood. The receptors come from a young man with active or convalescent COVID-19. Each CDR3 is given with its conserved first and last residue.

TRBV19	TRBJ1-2	CASSTKWATADFYGYTF
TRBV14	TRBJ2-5	CASSRRQETQYF
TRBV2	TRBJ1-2	CASSYNGYTF
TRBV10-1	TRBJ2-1	CASSESVLAGGNEQFF
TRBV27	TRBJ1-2	CASSPGEASGYTF
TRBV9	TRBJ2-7	CASSVGDTEQYF
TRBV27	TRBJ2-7	CASSLGTSGAYEQYF
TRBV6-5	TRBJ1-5	CASKGNQPQHF
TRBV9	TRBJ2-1	CASSVGDSTYNEQFF
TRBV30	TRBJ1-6	CAGRGQGALFVDSPLHF
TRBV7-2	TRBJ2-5	CASSPRDNFGETQYF
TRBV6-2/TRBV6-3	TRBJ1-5	CASSSDRGAYQPQHF
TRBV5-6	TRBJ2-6	CASSLLQGGFSGANVLTF
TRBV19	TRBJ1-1	CASSGQGSTEAFF
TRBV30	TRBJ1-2	CAWSSLGYTF
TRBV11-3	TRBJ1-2	CASRRLRGGGNHPYGYTF
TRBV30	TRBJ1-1	CAWSGVSNTEAFF
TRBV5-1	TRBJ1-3	CASSATVSGNTIYF
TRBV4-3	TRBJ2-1	CASSQGLAIYNEQFF
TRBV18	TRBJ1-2	CASSPRGGVSYGYTF
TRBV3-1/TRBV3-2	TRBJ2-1	CASSHYRSGLAGGPTNEQFF
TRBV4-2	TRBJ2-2	CASSQEPHYGELFF
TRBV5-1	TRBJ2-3	CASGAGGLVDTQYF
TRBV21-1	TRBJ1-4	CASSKAPGGNNEKLFF
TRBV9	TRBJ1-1	CASSAQTDSTEAFF
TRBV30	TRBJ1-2	CAWSGDRGFYGYTF
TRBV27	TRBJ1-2	CASSFGGAGDGYTF
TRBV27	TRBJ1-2	CASSRQQGIGYGYTF
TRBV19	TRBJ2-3	CASSTILGKRIPSDTQYF
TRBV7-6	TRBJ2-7	CASSLEATGAYHEQYF
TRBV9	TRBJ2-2	CASSLTSSRTGELFF
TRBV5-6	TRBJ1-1	CASSPRVNTEAFF
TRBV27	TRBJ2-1	CASSERGPNNEQFF
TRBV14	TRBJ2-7	CASSQDYQAYEQYF
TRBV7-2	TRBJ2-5	CASSRGVASGAQYF
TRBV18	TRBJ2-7	CASSQGTGSLYEQYF
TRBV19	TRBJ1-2	CASSMQTEVNYGYTF
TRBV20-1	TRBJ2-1	CSASHLQQDRGRYDEQFF
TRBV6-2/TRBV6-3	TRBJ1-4	CASSYSEGLTEKLFF
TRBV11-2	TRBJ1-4	CASSFQTTNEKLFF
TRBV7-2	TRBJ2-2	CASRIAGATGELFF
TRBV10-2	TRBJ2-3	CASSAGKEDTQYF
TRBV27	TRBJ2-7	CASSLDGLAGLEQYF
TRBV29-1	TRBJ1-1	CSVEGVGGFRDTEAFF
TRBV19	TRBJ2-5	CASIPRGGCQETQYF
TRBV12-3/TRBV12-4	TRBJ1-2	CASSLLRGGYTF